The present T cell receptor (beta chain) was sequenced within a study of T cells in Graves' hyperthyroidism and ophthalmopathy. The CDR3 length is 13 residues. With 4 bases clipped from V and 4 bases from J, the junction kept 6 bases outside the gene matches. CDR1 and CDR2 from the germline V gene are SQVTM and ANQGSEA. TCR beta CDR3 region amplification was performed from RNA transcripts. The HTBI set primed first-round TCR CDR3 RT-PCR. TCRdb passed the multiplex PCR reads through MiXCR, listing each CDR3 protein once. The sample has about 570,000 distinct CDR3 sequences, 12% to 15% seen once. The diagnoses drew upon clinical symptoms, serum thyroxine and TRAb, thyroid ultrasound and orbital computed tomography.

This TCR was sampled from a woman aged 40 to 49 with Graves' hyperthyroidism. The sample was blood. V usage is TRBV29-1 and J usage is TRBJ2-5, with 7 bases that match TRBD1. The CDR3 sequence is CSVAGGPSETQYF. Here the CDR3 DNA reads TGCAGCGTTGCAGGGGGTCCGTCAGAGACCCAGTACTTC.